This T cell receptor beta chain was sequenced for a study of T cell repertoires in cytomegalovirus infection. Overall study: It was recently identified HLA-C-restricted and well-studied HLA-B-restricted CMV epitopes that the study used. Based on public TCR beta signatures, there were indications of CMV infection and of a matching HLA type. Study-level findings and limits: CMV-specific HLA-C-restricted TCR beta clonotypes dominated the ex vivo response. There were carriers of CMV plus the relevant HLA, and cumulative public TCR beta family frequency identified them.

TCRdb itself ran the reads through MiXCR, one entry per CDR3 protein. The table has 380,000 or so distinct CDR3 sequences, approximately 35% seen once. The ends lost 6 bases at V and 2 bases at J; junction bases unmatched: 8. The CDR3 length is 16 residues. CDR1 MNHNS and CDR2 SASEGT come from the germline V gene. This clonotype appeared many times. Its specificity is unknown. This receptor was obtained from a human donor in good health (CMV status not recorded). Some clones in this sample may be carry-over from other donors' samples. The gene calls are TRBV6-1 and TRBJ2-3, with 10 bases lining up with TRBD1. The material was cultured PBMCs, obtained from culture after CMV antigen stimulation. DNA of the CDR3: TGTGCCAGCAGCCCATGGACAGGGGGATTCACAGATACGCAGTATTTT. Protein: CASSPWTGGFTDTQYF.